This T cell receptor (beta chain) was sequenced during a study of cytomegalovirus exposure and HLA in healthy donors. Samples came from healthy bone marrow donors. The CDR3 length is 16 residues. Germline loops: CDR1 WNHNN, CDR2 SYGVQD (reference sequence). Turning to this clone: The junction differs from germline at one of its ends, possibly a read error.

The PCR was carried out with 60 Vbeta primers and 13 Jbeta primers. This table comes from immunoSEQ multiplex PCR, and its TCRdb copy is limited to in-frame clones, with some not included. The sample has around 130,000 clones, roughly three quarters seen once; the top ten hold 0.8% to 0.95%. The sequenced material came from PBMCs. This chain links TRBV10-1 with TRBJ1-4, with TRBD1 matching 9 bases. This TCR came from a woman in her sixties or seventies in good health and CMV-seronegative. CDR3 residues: CASRQGAITTNEKLLF. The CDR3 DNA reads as TGCGCCAGCAGACAGGGGGCTATTACAACTAATGAAAAACTGCTTTTT.